What follows is one T cell receptor (beta chain) and its context. The data originate from a study of cytomegalovirus exposure and HLA in healthy donors. The CDR3 runs to 15 residues. Trimming at V came to 3 bases and at J to 9 bases, leaving 7 bases not matched to a gene. Germline V gives CDR1 LNHDA, CDR2 SQIVND (reference sequence). PCR used 60 Vbeta primers and 13 Jbeta primers. TCRdb's copy holds only in-frame clones and misses some; the assay was immunoSEQ multiplex PCR. The data show 120,000 or so clones, around 80% seen once. The origin of this receptor is a man aged 30 to 39 in good health and CMV-seropositive. Input material: PBMCs. The chain recombines TRBV19 with TRBJ2-1; 11 bases fit TRBD2. In DNA form, the CDR3 reads TGTGCCAGTAGTATTTTTAGCGGGGGGGCCATTGAGCAGTTCTTC. It specifies CASSIFSGGAIEQFF.